Presented here are 17 T cell receptor beta chains from one specimen sequenced in a study of identical twins. TCRdb used MiXCR to reprocess the 5' RACE reads, holding one entry per CDR3 protein. The table shows roughly 500,000 distinct CDR3 sequences, with around 20% occurring only once. The same data also went into a second study, on T cells expressing NK-cell markers.

Material for sequencing was CD4+ T cells sorted from blood. These receptors all come from a woman between 18 and 29 years old in good health.

The table lists this clonotype with a few counts. This chain joins TRBV18 and TRBJ2-7, with TRBD2 identical over 13 bases. The germline V gene encodes CDR1 KGHSH and CDR2 LQKENI. The V and J ends lost 6 bases and 4 bases, in that order; junction bases with no gene match: 9. CDR3 length: 16 amino acids. DNA of the CDR3: TGTGCCAGCTCTCTCGGACTAGCGGGGGCCCAATACGAGCAGTACTTC. Protein sequence: CASSLGLAGAQYEQYF. Variable domain in full (rest from reference TRBV18 and TRBJ2-7): NAGVMQNPRHLVRRRGQEARLRCSPMKGHSHVYWYRQLPEEGLKFMVYLQKENIIDESGMPKERFSAEFPKEGPSILRIQQVVRGDSAAYFCASSLGLAGAQYEQYFGPGTRLTVT.

The gene calls are TRBV11-2 and TRBJ2-1; no reliable D call. Looked up from germline, CDR1 is SGHAT and CDR2 is FQNNGV. The CDR3 totals 14 residues. V lost 0 bases and J lost 6, with 9 bases in between. The CDR3 coding sequence is TGTGCCAGCAGCTTAGAGTCCCGGGTCAATGAGCAGTTCTTC. Its protein is CASSLESRVNEQFF.

The chain employs TRBV29-1 and TRBJ2-7, with TRBD1 matching 7 bases. This CDR3 region has 12 residues. The germline CDR1 and CDR2 sequences are SQVTM and ANQGSEA. The V segment lost 4 bases and the J segment 3 bases; nucleotides outside the gene matches: 3. Here the CDR3 DNA reads TGCAGCGTTGCGGGACAGAACTACGAGCAGTACTTC. It encodes CSVAGQNYEQYF.

This clonotype was observed a handful of times. The rearrangement joins TRBV5-6 to TRBJ1-5, with D unclear. The CDR3 contains 14 residues. Germline assignment: CDR1 SGHDT and CDR2 YYEEEE. Trimming took 2 bases from V and 3 from J, leaving 9 bases between them. Here the CDR3 reads CASSFRDYNQPQHF. Here the CDR3 DNA reads TGTGCCAGCAGCTTCCGGGATTACAATCAGCCCCAGCATTTT.

The chain employs TRBV5-5 and TRBJ1-1, with 7 bases fitting TRBD1. The trim removed 4 bases at V and 5 bases at J, leaving 11 bases unmatched. The germline CDR1 and CDR2 sequences are SGHKS and YYEKEE (reference sequence). The CDR3 is 15 amino acids. CDR3 amino acids: CASSEYPGGLTEAFF. CDR3 nucleotides: TGTGCCAGCAGCGAGTACCCAGGGGGACTAACTGAAGCTTTCTTT.

This clonotype was detected only a few times. This chain uses TRBV7-2 with TRBJ2-1; D possibly corresponds to TRBD1 (5 bases). Germline CDR1 reads SGHTA; CDR2 reads FQGNSA. V lost 2 bases to trimming and J lost 2 bases, with 10 bases between them. This CDR3 contains 15 residues. CDR3 sequence: CASSLQGFTYNEQFF. The CDR3 DNA sequence: TGTGCCAGCAGCTTACAGGGATTCACCTACAATGAGCAGTTCTTC.

The rearrangement joins TRBV3-1 to TRBJ2-5; 8 bases are shared with TRBD1. The CDR3 covers 17 residues. CDR1 and CDR2 from the germline V gene are LGHDT and YNNKEL (reference sequence). V gave up 1 base and J gave up 1 base; unmatched junction bases: 8. The CDR3 nucleotides read TGTGCCAGCAGCCAAGTCACGACAGGGGCCTTCCAAGAGACCCAGTACTTC. Translation: CASSQVTTGAFQETQYF.

The CDR3 sequence is CASSPGLSGTGELFF. The DNA of the CDR3 is TGTGCCAGCAGTCCCGGACTCTCCGGTACCGGGGAGCTGTTTTTT. The V gene is TRBV6-2 or TRBV6-3, the J gene TRBJ2-2, with a tentative D call TRBD2 (5 bases). The CDR3 runs to 15 residues. The V and J ends lost 5 bases and 5 bases respectively, with 15 bases between them. The germline V gene has CDR1 MNHEY and CDR2 SVGEGT.

There are many counts of this clonotype. This chain uses TRBV12-3 or TRBV12-4 with TRBJ1-5; D is undetermined. V lost 3 bases to trimming and J lost 5 bases, with 5 bases between them. The CDR3 runs 12 residues. The CDR3 loop is CASSFGDQPQHF. In DNA, the CDR3 is TGTGCCAGCAGTTTCGGGGATCAGCCCCAGCATTTT.

This chain links TRBV23-1 with TRBJ1-2, with D uncertain. TRBV23-1 is an ORF, and what it does is uncertain. This CDR3 has 16 amino acids. V lost 3 bases to trimming and J lost 3 bases, with 17 bases between them. CDR3 in DNA: TGCGCCAGCAGTCACCCCATTTCGACGGTTGACTATGGCTACACCTTC. It encodes CASSHPISTVDYGYTF.

The genes are TRBV3-1 and TRBJ2-3, with 9 bases identical to TRBD2. The CDR3 is 14 residues long. The germline V gene encodes CDR1 LGHDT and CDR2 YNNKEL (reference sequence). With 3 bases clipped from V and 6 bases from J, the junction kept 4 bases outside the gene matches. CDR3 bases: TGTGCCAGCAGCCAGCGCGGGGGGGCGGATACGCAGTATTTT. Protein product: CASSQRGGADTQYF.

The table lists this clonotype with a few counts. V usage is TRBV7-9 and J usage is TRBJ2-5; D not resolved. CDR1 and CDR2 from the germline V gene are SEHNR and FQNEAQ (reference sequence). The V end lost 3 bases, the J end lost 1 base, and 6 bases lay between the germline ends. This CDR3 contains 13 residues. The CDR3 sequence: CASSFGTQETQYF. The CDR3 DNA reads TGTGCCAGCAGCTTTGGAACCCAAGAGACCCAGTACTTC.

V gene TRBV21-1 combines with J gene TRBJ2-3; the table names TRBD1, a call not compared with the DNA. TRBV21-1 is a documented pseudogene. The CDR3 extends over 17 amino acids. The CDR3 reads CASSADPGDPSTDTQYF. As DNA, the CDR3 is TGTGCCAGCAGCGCCGACCCAGGGGACCCTTCCACAGATACGCAGTATTTT.

This clonotype was seen many times. The DNA of the CDR3 is TGCGCCAGCAGCCTAGAGAGGGAGCACACTGAAGCTTTCTTT. Residues: CASSLEREHTEAFF. V usage is TRBV4-1 and J usage is TRBJ1-1, with D unresolved. Between the trimmed V and J ends, which lost 4 bases and 3 bases, there was a span of 12 bases. CDR1 is MGHRA, CDR2 YSYEKL, per germline. The CDR3 is 14 residues long.

This clonotype was seen more than once but under ten times. The chain combines TRBV20-1 with TRBJ2-5; 8 nucleotides align to TRBD1. Germline V lookup: CDR1 DFQATT, CDR2 SNEGSKA (reference sequence). The CDR3 is 14 residues long. J lost 5 bases, V lost 4 bases, and 9 bases had no gene match. The CDR3 is CSAILGTGGETQYF. The CDR3 DNA is TGCAGTGCTATTCTCGGGACAGGAGGGGAGACCCAGTACTTC.

This clonotype turned up a few times. This rearrangement joins TRBV20-1 to TRBJ2-3, with a tentative D call TRBD2 (6 bases). V lost 1 base and J 7 bases, leaving 9 bases between the germline ends. CDR1 and CDR2 (germline): DFQATT, SNEGSKA (reference sequence). CDR3 size: 12 residues. CDR3 DNA sequence: TGCAGTGCTAGAGTCGGGGACTATACGCAGTATTTT. This sequence encodes CSARVGDYTQYF.

A few counts support this clonotype. The rearrangement joins TRBV18 to TRBJ2-3, with a tentative D call TRBD2 (5 bases). Germline loops: CDR1 KGHSH, CDR2 LQKENI. There are 18 residues in the CDR3. The V gene lost 3 bases and the J gene lost 0 bases, with 19 bases spanning the gap. CDR3 nucleotide sequence: TGTGCCAGCTCACCCACCAGCGGAGTAGGCCCTAGCACAGATACGCAGTATTTT. It is translated as CASSPTSGVGPSTDTQYF.